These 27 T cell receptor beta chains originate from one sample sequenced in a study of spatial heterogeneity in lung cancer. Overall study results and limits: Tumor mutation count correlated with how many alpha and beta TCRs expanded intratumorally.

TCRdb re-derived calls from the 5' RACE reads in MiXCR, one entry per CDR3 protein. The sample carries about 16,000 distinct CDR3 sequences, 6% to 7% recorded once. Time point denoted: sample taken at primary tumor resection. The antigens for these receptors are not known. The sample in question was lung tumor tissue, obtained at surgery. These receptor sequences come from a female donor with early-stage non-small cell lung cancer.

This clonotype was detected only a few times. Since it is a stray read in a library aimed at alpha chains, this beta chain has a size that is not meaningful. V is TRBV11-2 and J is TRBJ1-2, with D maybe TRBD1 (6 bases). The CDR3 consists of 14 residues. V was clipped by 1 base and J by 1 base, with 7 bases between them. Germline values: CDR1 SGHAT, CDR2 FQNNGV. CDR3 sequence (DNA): TGTGCCAGCAGCTTAGCAGGGGTTAACTATGGCTACACCTTC. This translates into CASSLAGVNYGYTF.

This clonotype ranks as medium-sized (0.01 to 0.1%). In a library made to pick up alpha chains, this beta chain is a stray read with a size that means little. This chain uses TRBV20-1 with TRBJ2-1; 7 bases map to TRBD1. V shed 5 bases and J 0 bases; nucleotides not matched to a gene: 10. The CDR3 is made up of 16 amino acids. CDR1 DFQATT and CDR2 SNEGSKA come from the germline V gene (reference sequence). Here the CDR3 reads CSAPATGPNSYNEQFF. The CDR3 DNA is TGCAGTGCTCCTGCGACAGGGCCGAACTCCTACAATGAGCAGTTCTTC.

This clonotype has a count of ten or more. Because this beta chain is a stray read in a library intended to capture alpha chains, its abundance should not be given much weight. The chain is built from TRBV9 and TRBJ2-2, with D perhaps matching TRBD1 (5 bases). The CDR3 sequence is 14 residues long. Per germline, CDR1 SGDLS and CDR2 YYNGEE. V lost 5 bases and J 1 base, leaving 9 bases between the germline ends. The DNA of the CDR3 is TGTGCCAGCAGTATCACAGGGAACACCGGGGAGCTGTTTTTT. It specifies CASSITGNTGELFF.

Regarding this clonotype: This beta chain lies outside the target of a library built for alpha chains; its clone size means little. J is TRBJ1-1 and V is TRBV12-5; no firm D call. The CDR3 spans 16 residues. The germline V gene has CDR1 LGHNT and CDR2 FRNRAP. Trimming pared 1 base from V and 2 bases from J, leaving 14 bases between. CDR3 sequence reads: CASGLALIALNTEAFF. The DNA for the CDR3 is TGTGCTAGTGGTTTGGCCCTAATTGCCCTAAACACTGAAGCTTTCTTT.

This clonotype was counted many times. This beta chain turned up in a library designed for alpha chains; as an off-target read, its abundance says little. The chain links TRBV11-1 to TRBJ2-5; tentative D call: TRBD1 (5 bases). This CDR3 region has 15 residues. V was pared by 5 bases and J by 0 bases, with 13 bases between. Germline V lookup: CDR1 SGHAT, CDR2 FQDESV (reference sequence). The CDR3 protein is CASSTLPGNQETQYF. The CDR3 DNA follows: TGTGCCAGCAGCACGCTTCCAGGGAACCAAGAGACCCAGTACTTC.

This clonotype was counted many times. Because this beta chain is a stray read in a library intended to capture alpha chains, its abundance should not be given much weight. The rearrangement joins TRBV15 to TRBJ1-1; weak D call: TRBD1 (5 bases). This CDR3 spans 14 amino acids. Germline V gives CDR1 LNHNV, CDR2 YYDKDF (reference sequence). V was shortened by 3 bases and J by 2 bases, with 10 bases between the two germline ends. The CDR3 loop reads CATSRGRSNTEAFF. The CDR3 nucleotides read TGTGCCACCAGCAGGGGACGGAGCAACACTGAAGCTTTCTTT. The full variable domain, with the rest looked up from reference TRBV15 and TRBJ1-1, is DAMVIQNPRYQVTQFGKPVTLSCSQTLNHNVMYWYQQKSSQAPKLLFHYYDKDFNNEADTPDNFQSRRPNTSFCFLDIRSPGLGDTAMYLCATSRGRSNTEAFFGQGTRLTVV.

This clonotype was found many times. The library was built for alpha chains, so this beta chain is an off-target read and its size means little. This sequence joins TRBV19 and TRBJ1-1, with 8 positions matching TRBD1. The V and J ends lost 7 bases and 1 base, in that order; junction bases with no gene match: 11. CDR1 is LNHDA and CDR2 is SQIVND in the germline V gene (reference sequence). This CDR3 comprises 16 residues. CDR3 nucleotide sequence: TGTGCCAGTACCCCAGGGGGCTGGAGGGCGAACACTGAAGCTTTCTTT. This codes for CASTPGGWRANTEAFF. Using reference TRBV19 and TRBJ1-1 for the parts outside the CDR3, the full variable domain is DGGITQSPKYLFRKEGQNVTLSCEQNLNHDAMYWYRQDPGQGLRLIYYSQIVNDFQKGDIAEGYSVSREKKESFPLTVTSAQKNPTAFYLCASTPGGWRANTEAFFGQGTRLTVV.

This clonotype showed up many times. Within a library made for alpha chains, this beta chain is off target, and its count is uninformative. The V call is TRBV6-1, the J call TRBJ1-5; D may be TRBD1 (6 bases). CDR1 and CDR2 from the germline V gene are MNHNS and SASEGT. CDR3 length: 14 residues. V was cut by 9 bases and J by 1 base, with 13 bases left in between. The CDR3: CASTQGTSNQPQHF. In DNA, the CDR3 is TGTGCCAGTACTCAGGGGACCAGCAATCAGCCCCAGCATTTT.

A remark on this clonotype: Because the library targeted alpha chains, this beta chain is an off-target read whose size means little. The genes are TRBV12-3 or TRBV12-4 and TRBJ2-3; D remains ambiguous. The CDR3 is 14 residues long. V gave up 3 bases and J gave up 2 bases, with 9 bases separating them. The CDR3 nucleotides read TGTGCCAGCAGTTTGGGCAGAACCACAGATACGCAGTATTTT. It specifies CASSLGRTTDTQYF.

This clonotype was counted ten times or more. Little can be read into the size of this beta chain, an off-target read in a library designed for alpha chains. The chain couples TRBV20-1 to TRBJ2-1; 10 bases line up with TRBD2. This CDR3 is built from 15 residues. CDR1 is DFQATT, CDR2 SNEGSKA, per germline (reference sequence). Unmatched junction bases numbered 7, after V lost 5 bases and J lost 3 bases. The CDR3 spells CSAPLAGAIYNEQFF. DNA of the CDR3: TGCAGTGCTCCTCTAGCGGGGGCCATCTACAATGAGCAGTTCTTC.

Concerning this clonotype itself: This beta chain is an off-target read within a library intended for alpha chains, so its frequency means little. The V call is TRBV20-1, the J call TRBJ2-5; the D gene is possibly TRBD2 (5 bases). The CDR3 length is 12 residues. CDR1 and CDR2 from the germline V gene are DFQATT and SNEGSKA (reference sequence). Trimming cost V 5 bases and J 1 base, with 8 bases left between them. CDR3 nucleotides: TGCAGTGCTGGAACTAGCCAAGAGACCCAGTACTTC. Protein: CSAGTSQETQYF.

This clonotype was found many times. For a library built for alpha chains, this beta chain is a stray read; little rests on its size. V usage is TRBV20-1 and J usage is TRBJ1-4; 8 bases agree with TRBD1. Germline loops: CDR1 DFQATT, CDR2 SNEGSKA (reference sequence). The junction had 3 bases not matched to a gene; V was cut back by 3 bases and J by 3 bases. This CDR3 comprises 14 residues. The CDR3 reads CSARQGASNEKLFF. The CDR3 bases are TGCAGTGCTAGGCAGGGGGCCTCTAATGAAAAACTGTTTTTT.

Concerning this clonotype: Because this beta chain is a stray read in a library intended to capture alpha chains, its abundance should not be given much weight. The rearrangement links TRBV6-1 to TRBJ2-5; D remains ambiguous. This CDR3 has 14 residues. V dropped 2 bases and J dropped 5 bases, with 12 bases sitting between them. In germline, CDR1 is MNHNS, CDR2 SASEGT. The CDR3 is CASSESHVKETQYF. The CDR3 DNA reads TGTGCCAGCAGTGAATCGCATGTAAAGGAGACCCAGTACTTC.

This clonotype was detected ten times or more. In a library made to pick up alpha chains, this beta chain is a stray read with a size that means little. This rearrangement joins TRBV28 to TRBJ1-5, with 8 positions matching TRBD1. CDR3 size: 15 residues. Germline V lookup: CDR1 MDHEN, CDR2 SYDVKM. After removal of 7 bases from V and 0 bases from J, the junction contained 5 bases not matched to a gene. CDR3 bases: TGTGCCAGCAAAACAGGGGGAAATAGCAATCAGCCCCAGCATTTT. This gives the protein CASKTGGNSNQPQHF.

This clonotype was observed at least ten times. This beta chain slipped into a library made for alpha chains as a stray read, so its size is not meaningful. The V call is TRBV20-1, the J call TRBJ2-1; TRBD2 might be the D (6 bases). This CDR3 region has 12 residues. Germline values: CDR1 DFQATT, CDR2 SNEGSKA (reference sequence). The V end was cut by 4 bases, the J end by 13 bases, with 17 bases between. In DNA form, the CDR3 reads TGCAGTGCTAAGACACCAGGAGGGATCCAGTTCTTC. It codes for CSAKTPGGIQFF.

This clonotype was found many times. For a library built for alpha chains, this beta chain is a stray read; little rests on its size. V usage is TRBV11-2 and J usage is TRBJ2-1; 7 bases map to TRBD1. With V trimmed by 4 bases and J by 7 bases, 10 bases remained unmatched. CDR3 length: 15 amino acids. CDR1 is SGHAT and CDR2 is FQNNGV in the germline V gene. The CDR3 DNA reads TGTGCCAGCAGCTCGGCGTGGACAGGCGGGAATGAGCAGTTCTTC. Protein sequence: CASSSAWTGGNEQFF.

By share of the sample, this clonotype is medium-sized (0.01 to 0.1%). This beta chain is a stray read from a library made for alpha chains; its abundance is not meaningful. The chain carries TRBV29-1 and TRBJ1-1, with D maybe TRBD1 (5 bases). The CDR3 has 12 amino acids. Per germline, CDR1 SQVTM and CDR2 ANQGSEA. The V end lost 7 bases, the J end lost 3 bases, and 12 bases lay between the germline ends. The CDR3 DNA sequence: TGCAGCGCCGGGGGGTTCGACACTGAAGCTTTCTTT. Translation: CSAGGFDTEAFF.

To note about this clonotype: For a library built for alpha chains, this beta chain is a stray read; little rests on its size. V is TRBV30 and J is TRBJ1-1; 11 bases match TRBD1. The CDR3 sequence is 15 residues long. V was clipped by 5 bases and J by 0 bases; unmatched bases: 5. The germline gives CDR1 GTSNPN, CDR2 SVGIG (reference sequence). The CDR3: CAWRRDRGVNTEAFF. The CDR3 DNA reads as TGTGCCTGGCGCCGGGACAGGGGGGTGAACACTGAAGCTTTCTTT.

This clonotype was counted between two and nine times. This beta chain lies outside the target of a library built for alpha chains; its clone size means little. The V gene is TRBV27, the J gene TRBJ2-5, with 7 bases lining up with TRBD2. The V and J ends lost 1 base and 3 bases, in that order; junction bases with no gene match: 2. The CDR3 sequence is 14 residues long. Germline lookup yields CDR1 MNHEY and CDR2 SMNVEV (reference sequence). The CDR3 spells CASSLLGGEETQYF. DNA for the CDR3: TGTGCCAGCAGTTTATTGGGGGGGGAAGAGACCCAGTACTTC.

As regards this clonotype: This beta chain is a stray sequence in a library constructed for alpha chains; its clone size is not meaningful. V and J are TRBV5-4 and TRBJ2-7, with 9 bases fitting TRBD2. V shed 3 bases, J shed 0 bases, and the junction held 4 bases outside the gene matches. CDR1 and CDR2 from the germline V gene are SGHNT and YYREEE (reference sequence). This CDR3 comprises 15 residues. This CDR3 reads CASSSTSGFSYEQYF. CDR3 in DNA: TGTGCCAGCAGCTCGACTAGCGGATTCTCCTACGAGCAGTACTTC.

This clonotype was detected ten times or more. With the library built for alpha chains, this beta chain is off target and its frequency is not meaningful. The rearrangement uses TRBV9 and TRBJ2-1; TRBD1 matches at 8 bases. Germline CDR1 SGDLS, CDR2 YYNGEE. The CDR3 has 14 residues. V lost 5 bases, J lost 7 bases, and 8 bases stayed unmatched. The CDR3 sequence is CASSTAGGGNEQFF. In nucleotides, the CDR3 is TGTGCCAGCAGTACTGCAGGGGGCGGAAATGAGCAGTTCTTC.

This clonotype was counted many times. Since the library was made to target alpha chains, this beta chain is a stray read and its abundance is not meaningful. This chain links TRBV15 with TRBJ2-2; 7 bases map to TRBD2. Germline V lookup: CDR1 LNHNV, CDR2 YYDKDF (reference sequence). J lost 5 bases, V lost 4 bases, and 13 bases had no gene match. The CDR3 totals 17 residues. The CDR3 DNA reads TGTGCCACCAGCAAAGGGCGGGGGATCGATGGTACCGGGGAGCTGTTTTTT. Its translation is CATSKGRGIDGTGELFF. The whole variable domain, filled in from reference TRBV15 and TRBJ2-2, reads DAMVIQNPRYQVTQFGKPVTLSCSQTLNHNVMYWYQQKSSQAPKLLFHYYDKDFNNEADTPDNFQSRRPNTSFCFLDIRSPGLGDTAMYLCATSKGRGIDGTGELFFGEGSRLTVL.

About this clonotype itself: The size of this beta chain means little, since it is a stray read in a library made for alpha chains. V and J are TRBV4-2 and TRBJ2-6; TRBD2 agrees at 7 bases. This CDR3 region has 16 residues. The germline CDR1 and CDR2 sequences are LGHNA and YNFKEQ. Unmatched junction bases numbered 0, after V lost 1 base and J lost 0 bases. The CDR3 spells CASSQASGSGANVLTF. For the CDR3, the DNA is TGTGCCAGCAGCCAAGCTAGCGGCTCTGGGGCCAACGTCCTGACTTTC.

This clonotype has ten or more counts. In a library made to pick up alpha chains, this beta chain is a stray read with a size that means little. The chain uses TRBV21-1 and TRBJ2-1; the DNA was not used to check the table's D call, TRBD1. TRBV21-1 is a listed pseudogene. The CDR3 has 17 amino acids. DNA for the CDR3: TGTGCCAGCAGCAAAGGCAGCGGGGGCCCCCCCTACAATGAGCAGTTCTTC. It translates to CASSKGSGGPPYNEQFF.

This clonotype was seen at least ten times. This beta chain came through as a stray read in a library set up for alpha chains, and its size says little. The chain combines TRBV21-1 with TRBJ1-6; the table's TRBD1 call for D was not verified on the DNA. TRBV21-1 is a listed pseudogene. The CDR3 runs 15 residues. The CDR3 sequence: CASSKADRVRSPLHF. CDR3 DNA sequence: TGTGCCAGCAGCAAAGCAGACAGGGTTCGATCACCCCTCCACTTT.

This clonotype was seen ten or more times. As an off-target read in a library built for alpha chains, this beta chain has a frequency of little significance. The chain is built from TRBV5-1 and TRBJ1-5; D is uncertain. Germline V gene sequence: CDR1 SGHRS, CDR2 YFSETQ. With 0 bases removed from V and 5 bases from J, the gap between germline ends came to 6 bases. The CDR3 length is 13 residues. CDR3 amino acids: CASSLGPHQPQHF. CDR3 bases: TGCGCCAGCAGCTTGGGGCCCCATCAGCCCCAGCATTTT. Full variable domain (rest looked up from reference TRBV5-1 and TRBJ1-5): KAGVTQTPRYLIKTRGQQVTLSCSPISGHRSVSWYQQTPGQGLQFLFEYFSETQRNKGNFPGRFSGRQFSNSRSEMNVSTLELGDSALYLCASSLGPHQPQHFGDGTRLSIL.

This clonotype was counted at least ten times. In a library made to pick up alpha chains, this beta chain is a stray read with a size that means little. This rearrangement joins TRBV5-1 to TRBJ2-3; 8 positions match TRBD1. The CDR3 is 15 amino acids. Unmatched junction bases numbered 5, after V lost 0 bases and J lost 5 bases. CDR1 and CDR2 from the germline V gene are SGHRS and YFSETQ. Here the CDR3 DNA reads TGCGCCAGCAGCTTGGGGCAGGGGGCCGGAGATACGCAGTATTTT. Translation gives CASSLGQGAGDTQYF.